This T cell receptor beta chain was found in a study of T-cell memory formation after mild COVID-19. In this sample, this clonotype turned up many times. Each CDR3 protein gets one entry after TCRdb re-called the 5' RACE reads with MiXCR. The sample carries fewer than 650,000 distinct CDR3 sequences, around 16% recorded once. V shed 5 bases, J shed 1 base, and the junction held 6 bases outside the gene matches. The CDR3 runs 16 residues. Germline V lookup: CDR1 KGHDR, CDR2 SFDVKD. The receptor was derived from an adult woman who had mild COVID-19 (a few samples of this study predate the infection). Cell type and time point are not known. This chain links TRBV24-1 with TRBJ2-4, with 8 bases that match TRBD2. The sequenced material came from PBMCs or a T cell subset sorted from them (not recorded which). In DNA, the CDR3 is TGTGCCACCAGTGCCGGGAGGGGTTTGGCCAAAAACATTCAGTACTTC. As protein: CATSAGRGLAKNIQYF.